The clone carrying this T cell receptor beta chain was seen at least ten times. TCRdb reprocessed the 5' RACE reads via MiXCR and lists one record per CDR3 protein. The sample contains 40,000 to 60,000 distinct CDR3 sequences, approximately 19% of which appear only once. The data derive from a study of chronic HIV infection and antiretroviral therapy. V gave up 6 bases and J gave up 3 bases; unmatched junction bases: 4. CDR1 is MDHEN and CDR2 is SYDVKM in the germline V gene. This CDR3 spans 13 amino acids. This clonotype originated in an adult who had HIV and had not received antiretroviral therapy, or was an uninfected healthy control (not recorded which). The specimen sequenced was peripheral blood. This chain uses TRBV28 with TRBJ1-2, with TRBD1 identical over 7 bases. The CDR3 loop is CASSGQAHYGYTF. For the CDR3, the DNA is TGTGCCAGCAGCGGACAGGCCCACTATGGCTACACCTTC.